The clone carrying this T cell receptor beta chain was counted only a few times. The sample contains more than one DNA sequence encoding this CDR3. The entry originates in a study of T cell changes during pregnancy in multiple sclerosis. Method: immunoSEQ multiplex PCR; TCRdb's copy keeps in-frame clones and lacks some. The sample records roughly 85,000 clones, 91% being singletons. This receptor was taken from a female donor with multiple sclerosis, enrolled in a pregnancy study. Sequences were derived from peripheral blood, sampled in the first trimester of pregnancy.

CDR3 in DNA: TGTGCCAGCAGTTACGACAGGAACACTGAAGCTTTCTTT. This gives the protein CASSYDRNTEAFF. The rearrangement uses TRBV7-3 and TRBJ1-1; TRBD1 might be the D (5 bases). This CDR3 comprises 13 residues. CDR1 is SGHTA, CDR2 FQGTGA, per germline. V was clipped by 6 bases and J by 1 base, with 9 bases between them.